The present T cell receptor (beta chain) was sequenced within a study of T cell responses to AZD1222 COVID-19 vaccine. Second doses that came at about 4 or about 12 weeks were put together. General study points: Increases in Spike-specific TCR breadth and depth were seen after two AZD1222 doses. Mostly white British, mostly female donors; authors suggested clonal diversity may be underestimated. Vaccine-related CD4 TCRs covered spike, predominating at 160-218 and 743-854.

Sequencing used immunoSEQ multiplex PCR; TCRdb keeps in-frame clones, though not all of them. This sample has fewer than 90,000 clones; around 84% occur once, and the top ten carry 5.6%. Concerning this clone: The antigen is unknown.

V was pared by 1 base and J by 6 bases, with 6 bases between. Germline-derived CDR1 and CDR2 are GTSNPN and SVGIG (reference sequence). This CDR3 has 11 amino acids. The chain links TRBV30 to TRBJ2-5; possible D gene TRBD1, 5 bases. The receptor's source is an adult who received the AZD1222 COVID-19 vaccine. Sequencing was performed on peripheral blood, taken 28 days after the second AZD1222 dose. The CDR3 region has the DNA TGTGCCTGGAGTGGGGGCCAGACCCAGTACTTC. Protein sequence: CAWSGGQTQYF.